Below, 2 T cell receptor beta chains from the same sample are listed, as sequenced in a study of blood T cell repertoires in COVID-19. Measured with immunoSEQ multiplex PCR; TCRdb has only the in-frame clones, and not every one. Here the sample spans roughly 92,000 clones, around 91% being singletons. The sequencing input was peripheral blood. These receptors all come from a woman aged 80 or older with active or convalescent COVID-19.

On this clone itself: Other nucleotide sequences from this sample produce the same CDR3. The V call is TRBV28, the J call TRBJ2-7, with 10 bases matching TRBD1. The CDR3 consists of 14 residues. V shed 4 bases, J shed 2 bases, and the junction held 2 bases outside the gene matches. Germline lookup yields CDR1 MDHEN and CDR2 SYDVKM. For the CDR3, the DNA is TGTGCCAGCAGTTCCGGACAGGGGGCCTACGAGCAGTACTTC. Its translation: CASSSGQGAYEQYF.

CDR3 coding DNA: TGTGCCAGCAGTGACCCCGGGGAAGTACCGAGGGGGAAAAGGGAAAAACTGTTTTTT. Amino acids: CASSDPGEVPRGKREKLFF. The rearrangement links TRBV6-1 to TRBJ1-4; D might be TRBD1 (6 bases). Germline values: CDR1 MNHNS, CDR2 SASEGT. The germline V and J ends were trimmed by 3 bases and 8 bases, with 28 bases remaining between them. The length of the CDR3 is 19 residues.